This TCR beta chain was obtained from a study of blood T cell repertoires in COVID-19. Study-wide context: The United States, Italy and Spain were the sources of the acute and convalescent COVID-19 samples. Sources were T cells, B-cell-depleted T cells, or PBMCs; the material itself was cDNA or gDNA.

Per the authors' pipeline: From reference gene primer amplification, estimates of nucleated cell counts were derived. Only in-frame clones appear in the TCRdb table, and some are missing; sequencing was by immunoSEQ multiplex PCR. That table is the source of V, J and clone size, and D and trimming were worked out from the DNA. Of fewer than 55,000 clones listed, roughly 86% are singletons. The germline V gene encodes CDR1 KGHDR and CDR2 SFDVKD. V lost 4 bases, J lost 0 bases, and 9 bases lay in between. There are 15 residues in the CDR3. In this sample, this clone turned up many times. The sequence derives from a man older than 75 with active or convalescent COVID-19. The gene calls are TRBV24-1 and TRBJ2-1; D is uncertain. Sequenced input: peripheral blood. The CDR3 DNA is TGTGCCACCAGTGACCAAACTGGCTCCTACAATGAGCAGTTCTTC. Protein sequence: CATSDQTGSYNEQFF.